Described below is a single T cell receptor beta chain sequence and its context. Its antigen is not known. The data are from a study of response to subunit inactivated influenza vaccine. Study results and caveats: There was a suggestion from the authors that each seasonal influenza vaccination recruits few new T cells.

V was pared by 3 bases and J by 4 bases, with 9 bases between. Looked up from germline, CDR1 is SGHDN and CDR2 is FVKESK. CDR3 size: 13 residues. Using its own MiXCR run on the RT-PCR reads, TCRdb lists one record per CDR3 protein. Of around 580,000 distinct CDR3 sequences listed, about 14% are singletons. The source material was PBMCs from blood, sampled 11 to 12 days after vaccination. The chain uses TRBV14 and TRBJ1-1; D gene ambiguous. The source of this sequence is a man aged 45-65 years who received an inactivated influenza vaccine. CDR3 loop: CASSQEFFTEAFF. The CDR3, as DNA: TGTGCCAGCAGCCAGGAGTTTTTCACTGAAGCTTTCTTT.